The rows below give T cell receptor beta chains drawn from one sample of a study of liver allograft versus peripheral blood T cells. TCRdb reprocessed the reads with MiXCR, giving one entry per CDR3 protein. The sample yields 8,600 or so distinct CDR3 sequences, under 20% seen once. The receptors come from a human patient who had a liver transplant. Some T cells may possibly be graft donor cells. CDR3s include the opening cysteine and the closing phenylalanine or tryptophan. The D gene is left open where the match is weak. For some rows the clone size is stated as once, few or many, or as a class when expanded; others skip it.

cdr3_aa: CASGWTEAFF; cdr3_nt: TGTGCTAGTGGGTGGACTGAAGCTTTCTTT; v_call: TRBV12-5; d_call: NA; clone_size: NA; j_call: TRBJ1-1
cdr3_aa: CASGRGGGGNQPQHF; cdr3_nt: TGTGCCAGCGGGAGGGGGGGCGGGGGCAATCAGCCCCAGCATTTT; v_call: TRBV6-5; d_call: NA; clone_size: few; j_call: TRBJ1-5
cdr3_aa: CASRGWGEVGNTEAFF; cdr3_nt: TGTGCCAGTAGGGGGTGGGGGGAAGTTGGGAACACTGAAGCTTTCTTT; v_call: TRBV19; d_call: NA; clone_size: medium-sized; j_call: TRBJ1-1
cdr3_aa: CASSPEVYEQYF; cdr3_nt: TGTGCCAGCAGTCCGGAAGTCTACGAGCAGTACTTC; v_call: TRBV2; d_call: NA; clone_size: once; j_call: TRBJ2-7
cdr3_aa: CASSSQGDGEKLFF; cdr3_nt: TGTGCCAGCAGCTCACAGGGGGATGGGGAAAAACTGTTTTTT; v_call: TRBV7-9; d_call: TRBD1; clone_size: few; j_call: TRBJ1-4
cdr3_aa: CASTLAGGIGELFF; cdr3_nt: TGTGCCAGCACTCTAGCGGGAGGAATCGGGGAGCTGTTTTTT; v_call: TRBV12-3/TRBV12-4; d_call: TRBD2; clone_size: many; j_call: TRBJ2-2
cdr3_aa: CASITTGRANTEAFF; cdr3_nt: TGTGCCAGTATCACGACAGGGAGGGCGAACACTGAAGCTTTCTTT; v_call: TRBV19; d_call: TRBD1; clone_size: medium-sized; j_call: TRBJ1-1
cdr3_aa: CASSPGGHEQFF; cdr3_nt: TGTGCCAGCAGTCCCGGCGGACATGAGCAGTTCTTC; v_call: TRBV6-6; d_call: NA; clone_size: NA; j_call: TRBJ2-1
cdr3_aa: CASSSTGGFYGYTF; cdr3_nt: TGTGCCAGTAGTTCTACCGGGGGTTTTTATGGCTACACCTTC; v_call: TRBV19; d_call: NA; clone_size: medium-sized; j_call: TRBJ1-2
cdr3_aa: CAISGKESYEQYF; cdr3_nt: TGTGCCATCAGTGGCAAGGAAAGCTACGAGCAGTACTTC; v_call: TRBV10-3; d_call: NA; clone_size: few; j_call: TRBJ2-7
cdr3_aa: CASSRAGAQPQHF; cdr3_nt: TGTGCCAGCAGCAGAGCGGGAGCCCAGCCCCAGCATTTT; v_call: TRBV5-6; d_call: NA; clone_size: medium-sized; j_call: TRBJ1-5
cdr3_aa: CASSPGQGAQGYTF; cdr3_nt: TGTGCCAGCAGCCCCGGACAGGGGGCGCAGGGCTACACCTTC; v_call: TRBV5-6; d_call: TRBD1; clone_size: few; j_call: TRBJ1-2
cdr3_aa: CAISESDRANSGNTIYF; cdr3_nt: TGTGCCATCAGTGAGTCTGACCGGGCAAACTCTGGAAACACCATATATTTT; v_call: TRBV10-3; d_call: NA; clone_size: many; j_call: TRBJ1-3
cdr3_aa: CASSLTGPAGNTIYF; cdr3_nt: TGTGCCAGCAGCTTAACAGGGCCTGCGGGAAACACCATATATTTT; v_call: TRBV7-9; d_call: NA; clone_size: NA; j_call: TRBJ1-3
cdr3_aa: CASSYWGEAYTF; cdr3_nt: TGTGCCAGCAGTTACTGGGGCGAAGCTTACACCTTC; v_call: TRBV6-6; d_call: NA; clone_size: medium-sized; j_call: TRBJ1-2
cdr3_aa: CASSWDFTDTQYF; cdr3_nt: TGTGCCAGTAGCTGGGACTTCACAGATACGCAGTATTTT; v_call: TRBV19; d_call: NA; clone_size: NA; j_call: TRBJ2-3
cdr3_aa: CASSIEVGYGYTF; cdr3_nt: TGTGCCAGTAGTATCGAGGTCGGCTATGGCTACACCTTC; v_call: TRBV19; d_call: NA; clone_size: medium-sized; j_call: TRBJ1-2
cdr3_aa: CASSRTGANQPQHF; cdr3_nt: TGTGCCAGCAGCCGGACAGGAGCCAATCAGCCCCAGCATTTT; v_call: TRBV27; d_call: TRBD1; clone_size: many; j_call: TRBJ1-5
cdr3_aa: CASSLGRSQETQYF; cdr3_nt: TGTGCCAGCAGCTTGGGACGGAGTCAAGAGACCCAGTACTTC; v_call: TRBV7-9; d_call: NA; clone_size: NA; j_call: TRBJ2-5
cdr3_aa: CASSSIAGLSDEQFF; cdr3_nt: TGTGCCAGCAGCTCCATTGCGGGACTAAGCGATGAGCAGTTCTTC; v_call: TRBV13; d_call: TRBD2; clone_size: few; j_call: TRBJ2-1
cdr3_aa: CAITDRGNEQFF; cdr3_nt: TGTGCCATCACGGACAGGGGCAATGAGCAGTTCTTC; v_call: TRBV10-3; d_call: TRBD1; clone_size: medium-sized; j_call: TRBJ2-1
cdr3_aa: CASSLMAGGRTEAFF; cdr3_nt: TGTGCCAGCAGTCTGATGGCGGGAGGCAGGACTGAAGCTTTCTTT; v_call: TRBV6-2/TRBV6-3; d_call: NA; clone_size: medium-sized; j_call: TRBJ1-1
cdr3_aa: CASGSKLRRTGGKETNEKLFF; cdr3_nt: TGTGCCAGCGGGTCCAAGTTGAGGCGGACAGGAGGAAAGGAAACTAATGAAAAACTGTTTTTT; v_call: TRBV5-6; d_call: TRBD1; clone_size: NA; j_call: TRBJ1-4
cdr3_aa: CASSPRTDHYGYTF; cdr3_nt: TGTGCCAGCAGTCCCAGGACGGACCACTATGGCTACACCTTC; v_call: TRBV6-2/TRBV6-3; d_call: NA; clone_size: medium-sized; j_call: TRBJ1-2
cdr3_aa: CASSLETGGYEQYF; cdr3_nt: TGTGCCAGCAGCTTAGAAACGGGTGGCTACGAGCAGTACTTC; v_call: TRBV11-2; d_call: NA; clone_size: NA; j_call: TRBJ2-7
cdr3_aa: CASSSPLTNYGYTF; cdr3_nt: TGTGCCAGCAGTTCACCCCTCACAAACTATGGCTACACCTTC; v_call: TRBV6-5; d_call: NA; clone_size: NA; j_call: TRBJ1-2
cdr3_aa: CASSRAGGQGQPQHF; cdr3_nt: TGTGCCAGCAGCAGGGCGGGGGGGCAGGGTCAGCCCCAGCATTTT; v_call: TRBV9; d_call: NA; clone_size: NA; j_call: TRBJ1-5
cdr3_aa: CASRPDRTYEQYF; cdr3_nt: TGTGCCAGCAGGCCGGACAGAACCTACGAGCAGTACTTC; v_call: TRBV27; d_call: NA; clone_size: few; j_call: TRBJ2-7
cdr3_aa: CASSWNNSPLHF; cdr3_nt: TGTGCCAGCAGTTGGAATAATTCACCCCTCCACTTT; v_call: TRBV27; d_call: NA; clone_size: medium-sized; j_call: TRBJ1-6
cdr3_aa: CASSPPGPRYEQYF; cdr3_nt: TGTGCCAGCAGTCCCCCGGGACCTCGATACGAGCAGTACTTC; v_call: TRBV28; d_call: NA; clone_size: few; j_call: TRBJ2-7
cdr3_aa: CASRNGAQPQHF; cdr3_nt: TGTGCCAGCAGGAACGGCGCGCAGCCCCAGCATTTT; v_call: TRBV19; d_call: NA; clone_size: NA; j_call: TRBJ1-5
cdr3_aa: CASSLSGTEAFF; cdr3_nt: TGTGCCAGCAGCCTGTCTGGGACAGAAGCTTTCTTT; v_call: TRBV7-9; d_call: NA; clone_size: medium-sized; j_call: TRBJ1-1
cdr3_aa: CASSYAGPSGYEQYF; cdr3_nt: TGTGCCAGCAGTTACGCCGGTCCAAGCGGTTACGAGCAGTACTTC; v_call: TRBV6-5; d_call: NA; clone_size: medium-sized; j_call: TRBJ2-7
cdr3_aa: CASSLLLGTNEKLFF; cdr3_nt: TGTGCCAGCAGCTTACTGTTAGGGACTAATGAAAAACTGTTTTTT; v_call: TRBV7-9; d_call: NA; clone_size: NA; j_call: TRBJ1-4
cdr3_aa: CASSYRPGGRYFNSPLHF; cdr3_nt: TGTGCCAGCAGTTACCGTCCAGGGGGCCGCTATTTTAATTCACCCCTCCACTTT; v_call: TRBV6-5; d_call: TRBD1; clone_size: medium-sized; j_call: TRBJ1-6
cdr3_aa: CASSTPGLQNEQFF; cdr3_nt: TGTGCCAGCAGCACACCGGGACTACAGAATGAGCAGTTCTTC; v_call: TRBV13; d_call: TRBD2; clone_size: NA; j_call: TRBJ2-1
cdr3_aa: CATSRDGGTINEKLFF; cdr3_nt: TGTGCCACCAGCAGAGACGGGGGGACCATTAATGAAAAACTGTTTTTT; v_call: TRBV15; d_call: NA; clone_size: medium-sized; j_call: TRBJ1-4
cdr3_aa: CASSLDRLMNTEAFF; cdr3_nt: TGTGCCAGCAGCTTAGACAGACTAATGAACACTGAAGCTTTCTTT; v_call: TRBV7-2; d_call: NA; clone_size: medium-sized; j_call: TRBJ1-1
cdr3_aa: CATTLQGSDQPQHF; cdr3_nt: TGTGCCACCACTCTGCAGGGGTCTGATCAGCCCCAGCATTTT; v_call: TRBV6-2/TRBV6-3; d_call: NA; clone_size: NA; j_call: TRBJ1-5
cdr3_aa: CASSLFGTATEKLFF; cdr3_nt: TGTGCCAGCAGCTTATTCGGGACAGCTACTGAAAAACTGTTTTTT; v_call: TRBV5-4; d_call: TRBD1; clone_size: few; j_call: TRBJ1-4
cdr3_aa: CATSDSKQGGEETQYF; cdr3_nt: TGTGCCACCAGTGATTCTAAACAGGGGGGTGAAGAGACCCAGTACTTC; v_call: TRBV24-1; d_call: TRBD1; clone_size: few; j_call: TRBJ2-5
cdr3_aa: CASSPRQGSMMNTEAFF; cdr3_nt: TGTGCCAGCAGCCCCCGACAGGGATCGATGATGAACACTGAAGCTTTCTTT; v_call: TRBV3-1; d_call: TRBD1; clone_size: NA; j_call: TRBJ1-1
cdr3_aa: CVSSRETEAFF; cdr3_nt: TGTGTCAGCAGCCGGGAAACTGAAGCTTTCTTT; v_call: TRBV5-4; d_call: NA; clone_size: NA; j_call: TRBJ1-1
cdr3_aa: CATSRVGNEQFF; cdr3_nt: TGTGCCACCAGCAGAGTGGGGAATGAGCAGTTCTTC; v_call: TRBV15; d_call: NA; clone_size: NA; j_call: TRBJ2-1
cdr3_aa: CASAGTENTEAFF; cdr3_nt: TGTGCCAGTGCCGGGACCGAGAACACTGAAGCTTTCTTT; v_call: TRBV6-1; d_call: NA; clone_size: medium-sized; j_call: TRBJ1-1
cdr3_aa: CASSLDRNFAEAFF; cdr3_nt: TGTGCCAGCTCACTCGACAGGAATTTCGCTGAAGCTTTCTTT; v_call: TRBV18; d_call: NA; clone_size: medium-sized; j_call: TRBJ1-1
cdr3_aa: CATLRQRENGYTF; cdr3_nt: TGTGCCACCCTCCGGCAAAGGGAGAATGGCTACACCTTC; v_call: TRBV28; d_call: NA; clone_size: NA; j_call: TRBJ1-2
cdr3_aa: CASRAHRGQGPYNEQFF; cdr3_nt: TGTGCCAGCAGAGCCCACAGGGGCCAGGGACCCTACAATGAGCAGTTCTTC; v_call: TRBV7-9; d_call: TRBD1; clone_size: NA; j_call: TRBJ2-1
cdr3_aa: CASSPGTAPTNEKLFF; cdr3_nt: TGTGCCAGCAGCCCAGGGACAGCTCCAACTAATGAAAAACTGTTTTTT; v_call: TRBV7-9; d_call: TRBD1; clone_size: NA; j_call: TRBJ1-4
cdr3_aa: CASSSRGLGETQYF; cdr3_nt: TGTGCCAGCAGTTCCCGGGGGCTCGGAGAGACCCAGTACTTC; v_call: TRBV27; d_call: NA; clone_size: few; j_call: TRBJ2-5
cdr3_aa: CASSYRQGGEAFF; cdr3_nt: TGTGCCAGCAGCTACCGACAGGGCGGTGAAGCTTTCTTT; v_call: TRBV7-6; d_call: TRBD1; clone_size: NA; j_call: TRBJ1-1
cdr3_aa: CASTGTSGAIDTQYF; cdr3_nt: TGTGCCAGTACCGGGACTAGCGGGGCCATTGATACGCAGTATTTT; v_call: TRBV28; d_call: TRBD2; clone_size: medium-sized; j_call: TRBJ2-3
cdr3_aa: CATSRATSSYNEQFF; cdr3_nt: TGTGCCACCAGCAGAGCCACGAGCTCCTACAATGAGCAGTTCTTC; v_call: TRBV15; d_call: NA; clone_size: medium-sized; j_call: TRBJ2-1